This passage covers 11 T cell receptor beta chains from one sample sequenced in a study of T cell responses to AZD1222 COVID-19 vaccine. The protocol was immunoSEQ multiplex PCR, while the TCRdb copy is restricted to in-frame clones and leaves out a portion. The data hold about 160,000 clones, with approximately 90% observed a single time. The sample in question was peripheral blood, obtained on day 0 of AZD1222 vaccination. The receptors shown here come from an adult in good health.

This chain connects TRBV9 to TRBJ2-5; D is ambiguous. The V gene's germline CDR1 is SGDLS and CDR2 YYNGEE. The CDR3 loop spans 13 amino acids. V lost 1 base to trimming and J lost 1 base, with 5 bases between them. The CDR3 DNA reads as TGTGCCAGCAGCGTATGGAGCCAAGAGACCCAGTACTTC. Its translation: CASSVWSQETQYF.

The CDR3 sequence is CASSIVPGPYEQYF. The CDR3 bases are TGTGCCAGTAGTATAGTACCGGGACCCTACGAGCAGTACTTC. The chain has TRBV19 and TRBJ2-7; D might be TRBD1 or TRBD2, each matching 5 bases. CDR1 is LNHDA and CDR2 is SQIVND in the germline V gene (reference sequence). V gave up 1 base and J gave up 2 bases, with 9 bases separating them. This CDR3 is built from 14 residues.

The chain uses TRBV7-3 and TRBJ2-1, with D possibly matching TRBD1 (6 bases). The V gene's germline CDR1 is SGHTA and CDR2 FQGTGA. The V end lost 4 bases, the J end lost 0 bases, and 16 bases lay between the germline ends. The CDR3 spans 17 residues. CDR3 sequence (DNA): TGTGCCAGCAGCTACACCCCGGGCAGGGGCTCCTACAATGAGCAGTTCTTC. The encoded protein is CASSYTPGRGSYNEQFF.

V and J are TRBV15 and TRBJ1-5; D remains ambiguous. Per the germline V gene, CDR1 is LNHNV and CDR2 is YYDKDF (reference sequence). The V end was cut by 0 bases, the J end by 2 bases, with 14 bases between. The CDR3 sequence is 17 residues long. The CDR3 coding sequence is TGTGCCACCAGCAGAGATCATGTCGTGTGGGGCAATCAGCCCCAGCATTTT. Translation gives CATSRDHVVWGNQPQHF. The full variable domain, completed using reference TRBV15 and TRBJ1-5, is DAMVIQNPRYQVTQFGKPVTLSCSQTLNHNVMYWYQQKSSQAPKLLFHYYDKDFNNEADTPDNFQSRRPNTSFCFLDIRSPGLGDTAMYLCATSRDHVVWGNQPQHFGDGTRLSIL.

The chain employs TRBV5-1 and TRBJ1-1, with TRBD1 identical over 7 bases. Germline V CDR1 and CDR2: SGHRS, YFSETQ. V was pared by 0 bases and J by 0 bases, with 2 bases of the junction left unmatched. The CDR3 totals 15 residues. The CDR3 DNA reads TGCGCCAGCAGCTTGGAGGGACAGCTGAACACTGAAGCTTTCTTT. Translation gives CASSLEGQLNTEAFF.

The gene calls are TRBV28 and TRBJ1-2; D is unresolved. V was shortened by 2 bases and J by 4 bases, with 8 bases between the two germline ends. This CDR3 is 13 amino acids long. Germline V gives CDR1 MDHEN, CDR2 SYDVKM. The CDR3 reads CASSLEHIYGYTF. DNA for the CDR3: TGTGCCAGCAGTTTAGAACATATCTATGGCTACACCTTC.

The chain has TRBV3-1 (or the pseudogene TRBV3-2) and TRBJ1-2; maybe TRBD1 (6 bases). The CDR3 runs to 14 residues. The ends were cut back, 0 bases at V and 8 bases at J, with 13 bases in the middle. Germline CDR1 LGHDT, CDR2 YNNKEL (reference sequence). The CDR3 here is CASSQELGGRGYTF. The DNA of the CDR3 is TGTGCCAGCAGCCAAGAACTTGGGGGGCGCGGCTACACCTTC.

The gene calls are TRBV7-2 and TRBJ2-1, with 9 positions matching TRBD2. CDR3 length equals 15 residues. Germline CDR1 SGHTA, CDR2 FQGNSA. V lost 3 bases and J lost 6; bases outside the gene matches: 6. CDR3 protein: CASSFRREGFNEQFF. The CDR3 DNA is TGTGCCAGCAGCTTCCGGCGGGAGGGGTTCAATGAGCAGTTCTTC. The full variable domain, in which reference TRBV7-2 and TRBJ2-1 provide the parts outside the CDR3, is GAGVSQSPSNKVTEKGKDVELRCDPISGHTALYWYRQSLGQGLEFLIYFQGNSAPDKSGLPSDRFSAERTGGSVSTLTIQRTQQEDSAVYLCASSFRREGFNEQFFGPGTRLTVL.

V usage is TRBV2 and J usage is TRBJ1-2; TRBD1 matches 11 bases. V lost 5 bases and J lost 8; bases outside the gene matches: 4. Germline V gives CDR1 SNHLY, CDR2 FYNNEI. There are 13 residues in the CDR3. The CDR3 is CASSPGQGVGYTF. The CDR3 nucleotides read TGTGCCAGCAGTCCGGGACAGGGGGTCGGCTACACCTTC.

This chain links TRBV11-2 with TRBJ1-4, with TRBD1 matching over 7 bases. V dropped 4 bases and J dropped 5; count of bases not matched to a gene: 4. Looked up from germline, CDR1 is SGHAT and CDR2 is FQNNGV. The CDR3 runs to 14 residues. CDR3 loop: CASSSGQLNEKLFF. The CDR3 nucleotides are TGTGCCAGCAGCTCGGGACAGCTGAATGAAAAACTGTTTTTT. The variable domain in full, with the rest retrieved from reference TRBV11-2 and TRBJ1-4, is EAGVAQSPRYKIIEKRQSVAFWCNPISGHATLYWYQQILGQGPKLLIQFQNNGVVDDSQLPKDRFSAERLKGVDSTLKIQPAKLEDSAVYLCASSSGQLNEKLFFGSGTQLSVL.

The rearrangement joins TRBV7-2 to TRBJ1-3; the D gene is possibly TRBD1 (6 bases). The CDR3 sequence is 13 residues long. The V gene's germline CDR1 is SGHTA and CDR2 FQGNSA. The ends were cut back, 5 bases at V and 4 bases at J, with 9 bases in the middle. The CDR3 DNA reads as TGTGCCAGCAGCGTGGGACAAGGAAACACCATATATTTT. Translated: CASSVGQGNTIYF.